This T cell receptor (beta chain) was documented in a study of blood T cell repertoires in COVID-19. Across the whole study: Samples representing acute and convalescent COVID-19 were sourced from the United States, Italy and Spain. T cells, B-cell-depleted T cells, or PBMCs provided the cDNA or gDNA that served as material.

The method was immunoSEQ multiplex PCR; TCRdb's version includes in-frame clones alone and lacks a portion of them. This sample has approximately 150,000 clones; over 70% occur once, and the top ten carry about 5%. Germline V gene lookup returns CDR1 LNHDA and CDR2 SQIVND (reference sequence). This CDR3 is built from 15 residues. Trimming removed 10 bases at V and 2 bases at J, with 21 bases between. Ages ranged from about 18 to 89 years, with residence in 24 US areas. Each participant's cohort was designated according to participant-reported clinical history. Sample: PBMCs or T cells enriched from blood (not recorded which). The rearrangement uses TRBV19 and TRBJ2-7; D not certain. The clonotype was recovered from a woman in her thirties or forties with acute COVID-19. The CDR3 is CATSAPGTTAYEQYF. DNA of the CDR3: TGTGCCACCTCCGCCCCCGGTACTACCGCCTACGAGCAGTACTTC.